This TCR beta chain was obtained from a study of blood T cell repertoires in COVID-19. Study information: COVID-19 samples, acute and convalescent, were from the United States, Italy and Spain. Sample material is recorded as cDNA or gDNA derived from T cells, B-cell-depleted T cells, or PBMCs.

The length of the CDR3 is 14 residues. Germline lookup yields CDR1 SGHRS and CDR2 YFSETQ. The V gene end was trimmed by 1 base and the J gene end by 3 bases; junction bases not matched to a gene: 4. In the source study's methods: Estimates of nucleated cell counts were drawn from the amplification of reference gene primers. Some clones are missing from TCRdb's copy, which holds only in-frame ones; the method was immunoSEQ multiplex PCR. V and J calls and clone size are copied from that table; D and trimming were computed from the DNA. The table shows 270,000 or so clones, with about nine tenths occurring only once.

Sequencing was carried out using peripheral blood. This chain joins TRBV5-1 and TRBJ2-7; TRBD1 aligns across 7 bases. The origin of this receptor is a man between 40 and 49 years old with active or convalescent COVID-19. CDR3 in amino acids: CASSLRGQNYEQYF. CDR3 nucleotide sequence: TGCGCCAGCAGCTTGAGGGGGCAGAACTACGAGCAGTACTTC. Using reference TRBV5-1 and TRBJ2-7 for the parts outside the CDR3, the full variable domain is KAGVTQTPRYLIKTRGQQVTLSCSPISGHRSVSWYQQTPGQGLQFLFEYFSETQRNKGNFPGRFSGRQFSNSRSEMNVSTLELGDSALYLCASSLRGQNYEQYFGPGTRLTVT.